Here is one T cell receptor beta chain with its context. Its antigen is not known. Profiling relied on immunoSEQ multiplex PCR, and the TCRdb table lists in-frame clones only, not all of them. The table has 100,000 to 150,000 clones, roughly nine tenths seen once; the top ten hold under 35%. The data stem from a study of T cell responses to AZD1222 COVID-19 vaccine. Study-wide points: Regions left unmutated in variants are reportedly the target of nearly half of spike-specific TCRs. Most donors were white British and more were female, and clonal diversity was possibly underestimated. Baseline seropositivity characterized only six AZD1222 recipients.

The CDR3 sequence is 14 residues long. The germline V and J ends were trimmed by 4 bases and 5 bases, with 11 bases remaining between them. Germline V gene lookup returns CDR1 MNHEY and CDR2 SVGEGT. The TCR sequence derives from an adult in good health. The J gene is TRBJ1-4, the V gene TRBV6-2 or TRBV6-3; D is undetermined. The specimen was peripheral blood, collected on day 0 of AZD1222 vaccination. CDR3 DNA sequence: TGTGCCAGCAGTTCGGCAGACCTCAATGAAAAACTGTTTTTT. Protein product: CASSSADLNEKLFF.